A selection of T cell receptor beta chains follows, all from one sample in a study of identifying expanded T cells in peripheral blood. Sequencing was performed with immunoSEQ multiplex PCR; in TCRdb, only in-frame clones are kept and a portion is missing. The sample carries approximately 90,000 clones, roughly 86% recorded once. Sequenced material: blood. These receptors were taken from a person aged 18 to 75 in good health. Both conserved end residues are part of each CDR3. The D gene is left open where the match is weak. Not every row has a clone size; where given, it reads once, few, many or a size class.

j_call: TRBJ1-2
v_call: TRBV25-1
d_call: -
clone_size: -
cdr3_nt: TGTGCCAGCAGTCCGCAGCAGGGTCGGGACTTGTATGGCTACACCTTC
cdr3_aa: CASSPQQGRDLYGYTF

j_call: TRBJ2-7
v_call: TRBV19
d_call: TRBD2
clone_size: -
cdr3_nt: TGTGCCAGTAGTAAGGCTAGCGGGCAGTCCTACGAGCAGTACTTC
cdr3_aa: CASSKASGQSYEQYF

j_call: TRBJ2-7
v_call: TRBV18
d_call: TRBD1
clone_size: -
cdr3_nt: TGTGCCAGCTCACCTGGTAGACAGGGGGCCTACGAGCAGTACTTC
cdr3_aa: CASSPGRQGAYEQYF

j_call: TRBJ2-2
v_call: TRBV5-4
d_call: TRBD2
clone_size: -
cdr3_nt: TGTGCCAGCAGCTGGGGCCTAGCGGGAGGTCCCACCGGGGAGCTGTTTTTT
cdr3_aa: CASSWGLAGGPTGELFF

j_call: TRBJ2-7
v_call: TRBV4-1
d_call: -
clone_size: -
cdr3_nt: TGCGCCAGCAGCCAAACGACAGCCTACGAGCAGTACTTC
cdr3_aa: CASSQTTAYEQYF

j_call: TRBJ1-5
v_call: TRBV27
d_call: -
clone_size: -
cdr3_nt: TGTGCCAGCAGATCAGGACAGATTAGCAATCAGCCCCAGCATTTT
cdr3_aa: CASRSGQISNQPQHF

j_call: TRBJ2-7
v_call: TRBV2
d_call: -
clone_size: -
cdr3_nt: TGTGCCAGCAGTGAAGCGCTTCAGGTGGGACATTGGGAGCAGTACTTC
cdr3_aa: CASSEALQVGHWEQYF

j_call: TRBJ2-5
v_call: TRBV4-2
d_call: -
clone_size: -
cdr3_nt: TGTGCCAGCAGCCAAGATAAGGACCAAGAGACCCAGTACTTC
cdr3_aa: CASSQDKDQETQYF

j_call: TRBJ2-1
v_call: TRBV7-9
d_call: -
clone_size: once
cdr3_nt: TGTGCCAGCAGCTTAGCTGGTGAGCAGTTCTTC
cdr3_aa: CASSLAGEQFF

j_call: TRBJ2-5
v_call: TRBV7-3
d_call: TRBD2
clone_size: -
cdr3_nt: TGTGCCAGCAGCTTAACGGGTGGGCTAGCGGGAGCTGAGACCCAGTACTTC
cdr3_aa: CASSLTGGLAGAETQYF

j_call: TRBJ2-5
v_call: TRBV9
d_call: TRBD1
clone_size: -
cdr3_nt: TGTGCCAGCAGCCCCCACGGATGGGGACAGGGCCGAGAGACCCAGTACTTC
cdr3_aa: CASSPHGWGQGRETQYF

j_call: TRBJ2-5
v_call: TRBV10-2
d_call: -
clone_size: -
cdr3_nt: TGCGCCAGCAGTGAGTTCGCTACCCAAGAGACCCAGTACTTC
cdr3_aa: CASSEFATQETQYF

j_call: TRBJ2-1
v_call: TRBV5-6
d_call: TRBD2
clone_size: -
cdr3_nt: TGTGCCAGCAGCCCCGCACGTGGGGGGGGGTACAATGAGCAGTTCTTC
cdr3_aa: CASSPARGGGYNEQFF

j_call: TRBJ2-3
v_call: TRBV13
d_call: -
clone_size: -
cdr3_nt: TGTGCCAGCAGAGTCGGGGCCACAGATACGCAGTATTTT
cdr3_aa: CASRVGATDTQYF

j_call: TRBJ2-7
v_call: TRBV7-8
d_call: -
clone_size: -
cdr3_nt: TGTGCCAGCAGCTCCAAAGGGGCCCCCTACGAGCAGTACTTC
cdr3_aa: CASSSKGAPYEQYF

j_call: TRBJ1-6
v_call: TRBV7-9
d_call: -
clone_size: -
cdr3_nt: TGTGCCAGCGGGGCAGGAGGTTCACCCCTCCACTTT
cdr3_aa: CASGAGGSPLHF

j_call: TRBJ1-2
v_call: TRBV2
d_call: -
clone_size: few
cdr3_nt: TGTGCCAGCTCCAGACAGTCTGGCTACACCTTC
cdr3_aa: CASSRQSGYTF

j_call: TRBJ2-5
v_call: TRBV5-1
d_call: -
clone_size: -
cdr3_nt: TGCGCCAGCAGCCCCGGGGGAAGCGTAAGGGAGACCCAGTACTTC
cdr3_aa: CASSPGGSVRETQYF

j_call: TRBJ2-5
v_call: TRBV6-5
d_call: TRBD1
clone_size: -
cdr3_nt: TGTGCCAGCAGCTCTATAGGGACAGCACAAGAGACCCAGTACTTC
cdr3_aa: CASSSIGTAQETQYF

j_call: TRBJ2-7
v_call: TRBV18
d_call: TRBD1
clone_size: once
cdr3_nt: TGTGCCAGCTCACCCGGGACAGGGACATCATACGAGCAGTACTTC
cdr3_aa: CASSPGTGTSYEQYF

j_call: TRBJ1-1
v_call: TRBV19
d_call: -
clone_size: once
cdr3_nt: TGTGCCAGTAGTACAGGCGGGAACACTGAAGCTTTCTTT
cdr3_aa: CASSTGGNTEAFF

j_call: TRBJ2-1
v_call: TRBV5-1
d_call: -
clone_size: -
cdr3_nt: TGCGCCAGCAGCCCGCTCAGACCCGCCGGGAATGAGCAGTTCTTC
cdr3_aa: CASSPLRPAGNEQFF

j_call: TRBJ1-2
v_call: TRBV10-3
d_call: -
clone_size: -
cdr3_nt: TGTGCCATCAGTGAAACGGAAATGGGGGGCTACACCTTC
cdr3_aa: CAISETEMGGYTF

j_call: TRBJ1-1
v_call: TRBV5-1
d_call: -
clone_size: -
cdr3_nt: TGCGCCAGCAGCTTGGCTCAGGGGAACACTGAAGCTTTCTTT
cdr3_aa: CASSLAQGNTEAFF

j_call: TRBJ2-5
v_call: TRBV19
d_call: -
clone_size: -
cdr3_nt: TGTGCCAGTAGTATAGGGGCAGGGACGGAGACCCAGTACTTC
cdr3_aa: CASSIGAGTETQYF

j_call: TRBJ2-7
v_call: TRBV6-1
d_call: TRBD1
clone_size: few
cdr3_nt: TGTGCCAGCCAGACCGGGACAGGGGGCTACGAGCAGTACTTC
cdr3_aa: CASQTGTGGYEQYF

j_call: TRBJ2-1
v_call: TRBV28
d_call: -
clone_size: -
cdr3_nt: TGTGCCAGCTCGGGGGCGGGAGTTTTATACGATGAGCAGTTCTTC
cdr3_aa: CASSGAGVLYDEQFF

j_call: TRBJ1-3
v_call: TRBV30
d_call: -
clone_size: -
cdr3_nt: TGTGCCTGTACCTTAGGGGCGGACTTAGCTGGAAACACCATATATTTT
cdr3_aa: CACTLGADLAGNTIYF

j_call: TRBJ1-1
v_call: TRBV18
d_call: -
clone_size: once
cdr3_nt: TGTGCCAGCTCACCTCCGGAGAACACTGAAGCTTTCTTT
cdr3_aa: CASSPPENTEAFF